This paragraph reports one T cell receptor (beta chain). The antigen is not known. Alongside a J-beta primer mix, a sample-barcoded 5' primer served in a second PCR lasting about 7 to 12 cycles. Using its own MiXCR run on the 5' RACE reads, TCRdb lists one record per CDR3 protein. The repertoire includes hundreds of thousands of distinct CDR3 sequences, roughly 49% of them detected once, and about 32% sits in the top ten. The data are from a study of blood T cells in healthy people across ages. Researchers collected approximately 9.5 milliliters of peripheral blood from every single donor. They isolated at least 6 million PBMCs from each sample. Findings and limits, study-wide: A conclusive naive versus antigen-experienced comparison was prevented by the unsorted PBMCs.

The germline V gene has CDR1 DFQATT and CDR2 SNEGSKA (reference sequence). The J segment lost 6 bases and the V segment lost 3 bases, leaving 8 bases of the junction unmatched. The CDR3 length is 16 residues. The source is a woman aged 55-69 years in good health. The sample taken for sequencing was blood. The rearrangement joins TRBV20-1 to TRBJ2-1; 13 positions agree with TRBD2. The DNA for the CDR3 is TGCAGTGCTAGTCGACTAGCGGGAGGCTGGTCCAATGAGCAGTTCTTC. Translating gives CSASRLAGGWSNEQFF.